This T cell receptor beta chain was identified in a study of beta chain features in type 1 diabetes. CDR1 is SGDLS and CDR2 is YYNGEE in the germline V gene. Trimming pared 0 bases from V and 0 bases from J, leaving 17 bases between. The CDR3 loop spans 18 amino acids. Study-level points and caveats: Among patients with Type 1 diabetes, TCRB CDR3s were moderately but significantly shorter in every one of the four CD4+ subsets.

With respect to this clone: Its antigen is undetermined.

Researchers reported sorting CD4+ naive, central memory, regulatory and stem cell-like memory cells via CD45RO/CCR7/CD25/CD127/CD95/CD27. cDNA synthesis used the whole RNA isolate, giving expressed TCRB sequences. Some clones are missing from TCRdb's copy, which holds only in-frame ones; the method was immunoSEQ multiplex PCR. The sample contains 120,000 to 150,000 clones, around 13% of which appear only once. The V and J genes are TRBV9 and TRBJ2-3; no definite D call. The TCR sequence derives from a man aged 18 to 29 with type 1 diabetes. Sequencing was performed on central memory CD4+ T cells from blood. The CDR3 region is CASSVEVWSAESTDTQYF. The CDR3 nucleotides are TGTGCCAGCAGCGTAGAGGTTTGGTCGGCAGAAAGCACAGATACGCAGTATTTT.